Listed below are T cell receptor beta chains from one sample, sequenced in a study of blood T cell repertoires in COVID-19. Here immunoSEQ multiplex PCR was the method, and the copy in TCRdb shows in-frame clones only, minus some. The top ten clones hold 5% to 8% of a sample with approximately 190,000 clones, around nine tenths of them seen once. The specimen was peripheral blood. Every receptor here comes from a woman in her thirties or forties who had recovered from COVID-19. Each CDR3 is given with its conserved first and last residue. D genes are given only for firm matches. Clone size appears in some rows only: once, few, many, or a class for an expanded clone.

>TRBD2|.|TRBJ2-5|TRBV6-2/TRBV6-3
TGTGCCAGCAGTTACGGCGGGAGCTCTTACTTC
CASSYGGSSYF
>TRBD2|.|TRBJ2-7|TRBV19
TGTGCCAGTAGCCCCTGGGCGGGTCTAGCGGGATCCCACGAGCAGTACTTC
CASSPWAGLAGSHEQYF
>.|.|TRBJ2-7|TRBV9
TGTGCCAGCTCTGAGGGATTCCGTCCGTACGAGCAGTACTTC
CASSEGFRPYEQYF
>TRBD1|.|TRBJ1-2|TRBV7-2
TGTGCCAGCAGCCCCGGCATGACAGGGAATGGCTACACCTTC
CASSPGMTGNGYTF
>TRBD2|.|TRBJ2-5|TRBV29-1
TGCAGCGTCTGGGAGGGTCGGGAGACCCAGTACTTC
CSVWEGRETQYF
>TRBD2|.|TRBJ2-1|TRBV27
TGTGCCAGCAGCCTATACATGACTAGCGGGAGATCGGGTGAGCAGTTCTTC
CASSLYMTSGRSGEQFF
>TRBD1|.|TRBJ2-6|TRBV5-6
TGTGCCAGCAGCCTGCCGGGACAGGGTATCTCTGGGGCCAACGTCCTGACTTTC
CASSLPGQGISGANVLTF
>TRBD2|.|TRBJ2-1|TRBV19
TGTGCCAGTAGACAAATAAGGACTAGCGGGAGAGATTACAATGAGCAGTTCTTC
CASRQIRTSGRDYNEQFF
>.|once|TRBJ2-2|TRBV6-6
TGTGCCAGCAGGCCTAGCCCCTCCAACGGGGAGCTGTTTTTT
CASRPSPSNGELFF
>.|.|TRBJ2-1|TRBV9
TGTGCCAGCAGCGTAGCTGCAGGCCAAAGTGGCAATGAGCAGTTCTTC
CASSVAAGQSGNEQFF
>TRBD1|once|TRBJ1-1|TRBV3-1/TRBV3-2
TGTGCCAGCAGCCAAGCTCCCGGGACAGTGAACACTGAAGCTTTCTTT
CASSQAPGTVNTEAFF
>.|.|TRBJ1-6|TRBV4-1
TGCGCCAGCAGCCAAGAGGACGGGAGGACAGCGAGTAATTCACCCCTCCACTTT
CASSQEDGRTASNSPLHF
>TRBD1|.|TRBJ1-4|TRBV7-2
TGTGCCAGCAGCTTAGGGACAGGGTATGAAAAACTGTTTTTT
CASSLGTGYEKLFF
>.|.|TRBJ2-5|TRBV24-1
TGTGCCACCAGTGATGCCGGGGTGACCCAGTACTTC
CATSDAGVTQYF
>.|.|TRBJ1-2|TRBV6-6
TGTGCCAGCACGGTACTACCAGCTAACTATGGCTACACCTTC
CASTVLPANYGYTF
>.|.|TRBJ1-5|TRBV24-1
TGTGCCACCGGAGGGGATCAGCCCCAGCATTTT
CATGGDQPQHF
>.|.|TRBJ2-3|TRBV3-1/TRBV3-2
TGTGCCAGCAGCCTAATGATTTCGACAAGCACAGATACGCAGTATTTT
CASSLMISTSTDTQYF
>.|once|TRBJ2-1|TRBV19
TGTGCCAGTAGTATCGGACTATACGGCTCCTACAATGAGCAGTTCTTC
CASSIGLYGSYNEQFF
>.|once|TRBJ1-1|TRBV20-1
TGCAGTGCTAGAAAGGGGGATCGCGCTTTCTTT
CSARKGDRAFF
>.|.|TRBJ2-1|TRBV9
TGTGCCAGCAGCGTAGGAACAGGGCCTTACAATGAGCAGTTCTTC
CASSVGTGPYNEQFF
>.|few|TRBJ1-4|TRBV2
TGTGCCAGCAGTGACCGGGCAGGGACTAATGAAAAACTGTTTTTT
CASSDRAGTNEKLFF
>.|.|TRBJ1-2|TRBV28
TGTGCCAGCAGTTCCCGACAGCATGGCTACACCTTC
CASSSRQHGYTF
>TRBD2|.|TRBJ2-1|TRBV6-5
TGTGCCAGCAGTTACTCGACGGGACTACCCCACAATGAGCAGTTCTTC
CASSYSTGLPHNEQFF
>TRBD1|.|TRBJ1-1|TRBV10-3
TGTGCCATCACCCTGGACAGGGGGAACACTGAAGCTTTCTTT
CAITLDRGNTEAFF
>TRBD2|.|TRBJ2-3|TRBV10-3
TGTGCCATCAGTGAGTCGTATAGCGGGGGATCAGATACGCAGTATTTT
CAISESYSGGSDTQYF
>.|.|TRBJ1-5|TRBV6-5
TGTGCCAGCAGTTACGGGCCAAATCAGCCCCAGCATTTT
CASSYGPNQPQHF
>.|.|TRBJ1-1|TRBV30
TGTGCCTGGAGTGAGGACAAGGACGTCCTTGGAGCTTTCTTT
CAWSEDKDVLGAFF
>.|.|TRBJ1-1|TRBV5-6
TGTGCCAGCAGCTTGGAGGGGATCAGGTCTGAAGCTTTCTTT
CASSLEGIRSEAFF
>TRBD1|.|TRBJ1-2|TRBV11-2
TGTGCCAGCAGCGCTACCGGGACAGGGGAAAACTATGGCTACACCTTC
CASSATGTGENYGYTF
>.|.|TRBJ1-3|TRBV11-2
TGTGCCAGCAGGAGCCCTGGGGCCTCTGGAAACACCATATATTTT
CASRSPGASGNTIYF
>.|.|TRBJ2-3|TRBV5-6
TGTGCCAGCAGCTTCGTGGATACGCAGTATTTT
CASSFVDTQYF
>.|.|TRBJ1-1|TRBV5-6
TGTGCCAGCAATTTCAGGGGAGAGACTGAAGCTTTCTTT
CASNFRGETEAFF
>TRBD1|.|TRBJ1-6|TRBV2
TGTGCCAGCGGCCGACAGGGAGATTCACCCCTCCACTTT
CASGRQGDSPLHF
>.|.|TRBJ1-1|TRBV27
TGTGCCAGCAGTTGGCAGGAGAACACTGAAGCTTTCTTT
CASSWQENTEAFF
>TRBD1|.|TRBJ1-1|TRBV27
TGTGCCAGCTTTCCTGGGACAGGGCTGAGGAACACTGAAGCTTTCTTT
CASFPGTGLRNTEAFF
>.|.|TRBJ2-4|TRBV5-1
TGCGCCAGCAGCTCTTACGGGACTCCTGAAAACATTCAGTACTTC
CASSSYGTPENIQYF
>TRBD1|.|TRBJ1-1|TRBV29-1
TGCAGCGTTGGACAGGGAAACACTGAAGCTTTCTTT
CSVGQGNTEAFF
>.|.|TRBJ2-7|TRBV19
TGTGCCAGTAGTATAGGGCAGGACTACGAGCAGTACTTC
CASSIGQDYEQYF
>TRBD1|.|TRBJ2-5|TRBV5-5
TGTGCCAGCAGCTCCACAGGGGGTCAAGAGACCCAGTACTTC
CASSSTGGQETQYF
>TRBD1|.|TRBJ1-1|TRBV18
TGTGCCAGCTCACCGAGGACAGGGGACTTCATGAACACTGAAGCTTTCTTT
CASSPRTGDFMNTEAFF
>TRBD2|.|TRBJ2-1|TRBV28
TGTGCCAGCAGTTCGACTAGCGGGAACTACAATGAGCAGTTCTTC
CASSSTSGNYNEQFF
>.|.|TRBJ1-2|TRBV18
TGTGCCAGCTCACCAGGGTCGGAGGACTATGGCTACACCTTC
CASSPGSEDYGYTF
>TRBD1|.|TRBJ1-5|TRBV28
TGTGCCAGCAGTTCCGGACAGGGAAGGTCCGAAGGGGGATATAGCAATCAGCCCCAGCATTTT
CASSSGQGRSEGGYSNQPQHF
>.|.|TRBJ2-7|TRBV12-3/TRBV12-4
TGTGCCAGCAGTGTCGGGATATCCTACGAGCAGTACTTC
CASSVGISYEQYF
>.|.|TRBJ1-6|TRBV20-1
TGCAGTGCCAGTTTTACCTGGGGCGCGGGATCACCCCTCCACTTT
CSASFTWGAGSPLHF
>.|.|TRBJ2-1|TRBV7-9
TGTGCCAGCAGCTTGGAGGTAGGGCACAATGAGCAGTTCTTC
CASSLEVGHNEQFF
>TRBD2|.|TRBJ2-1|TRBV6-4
TGTGCCAGCAGTGTGGGACTAGCGGGCGACAATGAGCAGTTCTTC
CASSVGLAGDNEQFF
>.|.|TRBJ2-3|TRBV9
TGTGCCAGCAGCGTATCCGGACAGCCAGATACGCAGTATTTT
CASSVSGQPDTQYF
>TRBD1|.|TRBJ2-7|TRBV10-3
TGTGCCATCAGGGGACAGGGCCTCTACGAGCAGTACTTC
CAIRGQGLYEQYF
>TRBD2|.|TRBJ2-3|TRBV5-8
TGTGCCAGCAGCCCGTCGGCGGGAGAAGGAGATACGCAGTATTTT
CASSPSAGEGDTQYF
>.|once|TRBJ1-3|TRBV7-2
TGTGCCAGCAGCTCGCCGCCACGGTTTGGAAACACCATATATTTT
CASSSPPRFGNTIYF